This T cell receptor beta chain emerged from a study of T cell responses to AZD1222 COVID-19 vaccine. Study-wide context: Second-dose recipients at about 4 or about 12 weeks were treated as one pooled group.

About this clone: Its cognate antigen is unknown.

Overall study results and limits: The CD4 TCRs associated with vaccination extended across spike and predominated at 160-218 and 743-854. In all cases, repertoires were sampled only after the peak T cell response.

The ends were cut back, 0 bases at V and 3 bases at J, with 10 bases in the middle. CDR1 and CDR2 from the germline V gene are LGHNA and YSLEER. CDR3 length equals 15 residues. Profiling relied on immunoSEQ multiplex PCR, and the TCRdb table lists in-frame clones only, not all of them. The data contain some 99,000 clones, approximately 90% of them singletons. V gene TRBV4-3 combines with J gene TRBJ2-3, with a possible D match to TRBD1 (6 bases). This clonotype was obtained from an adult in good health. The source material was peripheral blood, sampled on day 0 of AZD1222 vaccination. The CDR3 is CASSQDQRGTDTQYF. CDR3 nucleotide sequence: TGCGCCAGCAGCCAAGATCAGAGGGGGACAGATACGCAGTATTTT.